Shown below are 16 T cell receptor beta chains from a single sample sequenced in a study of response to subunit inactivated influenza vaccine. A single record per CDR3 protein comes from TCRdb applying MiXCR to the RT-PCR reads. The data contain about 570,000 distinct CDR3 sequences, about 11% of them singletons. The data also belong to a second study, concerning T cells expressing NK-cell markers. As that study records: Libraries used 5'RACE template switching adding universal primer site and UMIs.

The starting material was PBMCs from blood, obtained on the day of vaccination. These receptors were collected from a man over 45 who received an inactivated influenza vaccine.

This clonotype has only a few counts. This sequence joins TRBV4-3 and TRBJ1-5; D uncertain. Germline V lookup: CDR1 LGHNA, CDR2 YSLEER. Trimming took 4 bases from V and 4 from J, leaving 11 bases between them. This CDR3 has 14 residues. This CDR3 is CASSLSSMNQPQHF. As DNA, the CDR3 is TGCGCCAGCAGCCTTTCTTCTATGAATCAGCCCCAGCATTTT.

The gene calls are TRBV2 and TRBJ2-7; 8 bases match TRBD1. CDR1 and CDR2 from the germline V gene are SNHLY and FYNNEI. The CDR3 is 15 amino acids. The V gene end was trimmed by 8 bases and the J gene end by 3 bases; junction bases not matched to a gene: 12. CDR3 region: CASSGQGGQDYEQYF. The CDR3 DNA reads as TGTGCCAGCTCGGGTCAGGGGGGACAGGACTACGAGCAGTACTTC.

J is TRBJ2-1 and V is TRBV24-1; 8 bases fit TRBD2. This CDR3 has 15 residues. Germline trimming cut 1 base from V and 8 bases from J; bases unmatched to any gene: 6. Germline V gene lookup returns CDR1 KGHDR and CDR2 SFDVKD. In DNA form, the CDR3 reads TGTGCCACCAGTGATTTCCGGGAGGGGGGTGATGAGCAGTTCTTC. The encoded protein is CATSDFREGGDEQFF.

This clonotype has only a few counts. For the CDR3, the DNA is TGTGCCAGCAGTTTTCCTAGGGGCAATGAGCAGTTCTTC. Its translation: CASSFPRGNEQFF. The rearrangement uses TRBV28 and TRBJ2-1, with D possibly being TRBD1 (5 bases). The CDR3 has 13 amino acids. Trimming removed 3 bases from V and 6 bases from J, with 9 bases in between. CDR1 MDHEN and CDR2 SYDVKM come from the germline V gene.

The genes are TRBV19 and TRBJ1-5; D is ambiguous. The CDR3 spans 15 residues. Germline CDR1 and CDR2: LNHDA and SQIVND (reference sequence). Trimming removed 4 bases from V and 1 base from J, with 11 bases in between. For the CDR3, the DNA is TGTGCCAGTAGTACACTTAGTGGAAGCAATCAGCCCCAGCATTTT. This gives the protein CASSTLSGSNQPQHF.

This rearrangement joins TRBV9 to TRBJ2-3, with 8 nucleotides matching TRBD2. The germline CDR1 and CDR2 sequences are SGDLS and YYNGEE. The CDR3 contains 16 residues. V dropped 6 bases and J dropped 2; count of bases not matched to a gene: 11. The CDR3 here is CASTPTSGTYTDTQYF. CDR3 coding DNA: TGTGCCAGCACCCCAACTAGCGGCACCTACACAGATACGCAGTATTTT. The entire variable domain, with the rest obtained from reference TRBV9 and TRBJ2-3, is as follows: DSGVTQTPKHLITATGQRVTLRCSPRSGDLSVYWYQQSLDQGLQFLIQYYNGEERAKGNILERFSAQQFPDLHSELNLSSLELGDSALYFCASTPTSGTYTDTQYFGPGTRLTVL.

In its sample, this clonotype was seen a few times. V and J are TRBV4-1 and TRBJ2-7; D remains ambiguous. The CDR3 runs to 15 residues. Trimming shortened V by 0 bases and J by 6 bases, and 15 bases separated the two germline ends. Germline CDR1 MGHRA, CDR2 YSYEKL. Written as DNA, the CDR3 is TGCGCCAGCAGCCAAGACGCGTTAGTGGCCGTCGAGCAGTACTTC. Amino acid sequence: CASSQDALVAVEQYF.

There are a few counts of this clonotype. The chain joins TRBV12-3 or TRBV12-4 to TRBJ2-5; D tentatively reads TRBD1 or TRBD2 (5 bases each). This CDR3 region has 15 residues. Trimming removed 6 bases from V and 5 bases from J, with 19 bases in between. CDR3 loop: CASSPEGPTRETQYF. In DNA form, the CDR3 reads TGTGCCAGCAGCCCAGAGGGGCCGACAAGGGAGACCCAGTACTTC.

This clonotype was picked up many times. The V and J genes are TRBV6-2 or TRBV6-3 and TRBJ2-1, with 13 bases identical to TRBD2. This CDR3 has 15 amino acids. V lost 6 bases, J lost 6 bases, and 5 bases stayed unmatched. CDR1 and CDR2 from the germline V gene are MNHEY and SVGEGT. In nucleotides, the CDR3 is TGTGCCAGCAGACTAGCGGGAGGGGTCGGCAATGAGCAGTTCTTC. Protein product: CASRLAGGVGNEQFF.

The table lists this clonotype with a few counts. The chain is built from TRBV10-3 and TRBJ2-3, with D unresolved. The V and J ends lost 3 bases and 1 base respectively, with 8 bases between them. The CDR3 contains 14 residues. Looked up from germline, CDR1 is ENHRY and CDR2 is SYGVKD. This CDR3 is CAISDRAGTDTQYF. The DNA of the CDR3 is TGTGCCATCAGTGACCGGGCCGGCACAGATACGCAGTATTTT.

CDR3 DNA: TGTGCCAGCAGCGGCCGGGACAGGGGAGAGACCCAGTACTTC. It is translated as CASSGRDRGETQYF. The chain links TRBV7-9 to TRBJ2-5; 10 bases map to TRBD1. The V gene's germline CDR1 is SEHNR and CDR2 FQNEAQ (reference sequence). The CDR3 has 14 residues. Unmatched junction bases numbered 4, after V lost 5 bases and J lost 4 bases.

J is TRBJ1-4 and V is TRBV27; 7 bases map to TRBD1. CDR1 and CDR2 (germline): MNHEY, SMNVEV (reference sequence). This CDR3 has 16 amino acids. J lost 0 bases, V lost 3 bases, and 4 bases had no gene match. The CDR3 DNA reads as TGTGCCAGCAGTTTGGGACAGCCTGCAACTAATGAAAAACTGTTTTTT. It encodes CASSLGQPATNEKLFF.

At least ten counts were recorded for this clonotype. The rearrangement links TRBV2 to TRBJ1-6; no firm D call. Germline loops: CDR1 SNHLY, CDR2 FYNNEI. This CDR3 spans 14 amino acids. The V and J ends lost 6 bases and 5 bases respectively, with 11 bases between them. The CDR3 sequence: CASRPDGHNSPLHF. In nucleotides, the CDR3 is TGTGCCAGCAGGCCGGACGGGCATAATTCACCCCTCCACTTT.

This clonotype was seen ten or more times. The chain uses TRBV9 and TRBJ1-1; 9 nucleotides match TRBD1. Trimming removed 4 bases from V and 5 bases from J; junction bases left unmatched: 3. The CDR3 spans 13 residues. The germline CDR1 and CDR2 sequences are SGDLS and YYNGEE. In nucleotides, the CDR3 is TGTGCCAGCAGCTATGGACAGGGGACTGAAGCTTTCTTT. This codes for CASSYGQGTEAFF.

This clonotype has just a few counts. The chain combines TRBV2 with TRBJ2-2; D is possibly TRBD1 (6 bases). The CDR3 is made up of 15 amino acids. Trimming took off 3 bases at V and 5 bases at J, with 13 bases between the two ends. Germline CDR1 is SNHLY and CDR2 is FYNNEI. CDR3 sequence (DNA): TGTGCCAGCAGTGAGTCAGGGGTGTTAACCGGGGAGCTGTTTTTT. Protein product: CASSESGVLTGELFF. Complete variable domain (other parts from reference TRBV2 and TRBJ2-2): EPEVTQTPSHQVTQMGQEVILRCVPISNHLYFYWYRQILGQKVEFLVSFYNNEISEKSEIFDDQFSVERPDGSNFTLKIRSTKLEDSAMYFCASSESGVLTGELFFGEGSRLTVL.

This clonotype was picked up many times. The chain employs TRBV12-3 or TRBV12-4 and TRBJ2-1, with TRBD1 matching 8 bases. This CDR3 spans 16 amino acids. J was trimmed by 3 bases and V by 0 bases; bases with no gene match: 4. The CDR3 DNA follows: TGTGCCAGCAGTTTAGCACAGGGGGTCCTCTACAATGAGCAGTTCTTC. Amino acids: CASSLAQGVLYNEQFF.